What follows are 20 T cell receptor beta chains derived from one specimen sequenced in a study of T-cell memory formation after mild COVID-19. TCRdb reanalysed the 5' RACE reads using MiXCR and keeps one entry per CDR3 protein. Of about 430,000 distinct CDR3 sequences listed, 20% to 25% are singletons. Sequencing was performed on PBMCs or a T cell subset sorted from them (not recorded which). The receptors stem from an adult woman who had mild COVID-19 (a few samples of this study predate the infection). Cell type and time point are not known.

This clonotype occurred many times. The genes are TRBV7-9 and TRBJ2-3, with 8 positions matching TRBD1. V shed 5 bases, J shed 4 bases, and the junction held 2 bases outside the gene matches. CDR1 and CDR2 (germline): SEHNR, FQNEAQ (reference sequence). The CDR3 length is 13 residues. CDR3 amino acids: CASSPRGPDTQYF. The CDR3, as DNA: TGTGCCAGCAGCCCCAGGGGGCCAGATACGCAGTATTTT.

The V gene is TRBV6-6, the J gene TRBJ2-7; 13 bases align to TRBD2. Trimming removed 6 bases from V and 4 bases from J; junction bases left unmatched: 6. CDR3 length: 15 amino acids. Germline V lookup: CDR1 MNHNY, CDR2 SVGAGI (reference sequence). The CDR3 DNA follows: TGTGCCAGCAGCCCTACTAGCGGGGGGGCGTACGAGCAGTACTTC. This gives the protein CASSPTSGGAYEQYF.

This chain joins TRBV20-1 and TRBJ1-6, with D perhaps matching TRBD1 (6 bases). The CDR3 contains 16 residues. Trimming took 0 bases from V and 1 from J, leaving 10 bases between them. Germline CDR1 DFQATT, CDR2 SNEGSKA (reference sequence). Here the CDR3 DNA reads TGCAGTGCTAGAGATGAGGGGGATTCCTATAATTCACCCCTCCACTTT. Protein product: CSARDEGDSYNSPLHF.

The genes are TRBV9 and TRBJ2-1; TRBD2 agrees at 11 bases. CDR1 is SGDLS, CDR2 YYNGEE, per germline. V trimming: 0 bases; J trimming: 5 bases; junction bases outside the gene matches: 1. The CDR3 is made up of 15 amino acids. CDR3 amino acids: CASSVVGLADNEQFF. DNA of the CDR3: TGTGCCAGCAGCGTAGTGGGACTAGCGGACAATGAGCAGTTCTTC.

The genes are TRBV20-1 and TRBJ1-6, with D perhaps matching TRBD1 (6 bases). Trimming left V 6 bases short and J 3 bases short, with 15 bases between. The CDR3 runs 15 residues. Germline loops: CDR1 DFQATT, CDR2 SNEGSKA (reference sequence). CDR3 residues: CSARAGGHYNSPLHF. The CDR3 nucleotides are TGCAGTGCCCGAGCGGGGGGACACTATAATTCACCCCTCCACTTT.

The rearrangement joins TRBV12-3 or TRBV12-4 to TRBJ2-7; 7 bases map to TRBD1. After removal of 6 bases from V and 1 base from J, the junction contained 9 bases not matched to a gene. The length of the CDR3 is 15 residues. CDR3 protein: CASSIRQGTSYEQYF. CDR3 sequence (DNA): TGTGCCAGCAGCATACGACAGGGAACTTCCTACGAGCAGTACTTC.

This clonotype was recorded a few times. V and J are TRBV5-1 and TRBJ2-3; the match to TRBD2 covers 10 bases. This CDR3 region has 14 residues. Germline CDR1 reads SGHRS; CDR2 reads YFSETQ. The V and J ends lost 5 bases and 4 bases, in that order; junction bases with no gene match: 4. CDR3 nucleotides: TGCGCCAGCAGACCGAGCGGGGGGGCAGATACGCAGTATTTT. Its protein is CASRPSGGADTQYF.

CDR3 bases: TGTGCCAGCAGTGACTCTGACACAGATACGCAGTATTTT. Translating it yields CASSDSDTDTQYF. This rearrangement joins TRBV6-4 to TRBJ2-3; no clear D gene. Germline V gives CDR1 MRHNA, CDR2 SNTAGT. V was trimmed by 0 bases and J by 2 bases, leaving 3 bases between them. The CDR3 covers 13 residues.

The chain uses TRBV7-9 and TRBJ2-7; 7 bases align to TRBD2. Germline values: CDR1 SEHNR, CDR2 FQNEAQ (reference sequence). J gave up 3 bases and V 5 bases, and 7 bases lay outside the gene matches. This CDR3 has 14 amino acids. The CDR3 is CASSNRDYLYEQYF. CDR3 nucleotide sequence: TGTGCCAGCAGCAACCGGGACTACCTCTACGAGCAGTACTTC.

V usage is TRBV5-1 and J usage is TRBJ2-3, with D possibly matching TRBD1 (5 bases). This CDR3 comprises 15 residues. Per germline, CDR1 SGHRS and CDR2 YFSETQ. V was cut by 1 base and J by 0 bases, with 9 bases left in between. CDR3 region: CASSLRTPSTDTQYF. CDR3 bases: TGCGCCAGCAGCTTGAGGACACCTAGCACAGATACGCAGTATTTT. Full variable domain (remainder filled in from reference TRBV5-1 and TRBJ2-3): KAGVTQTPRYLIKTRGQQVTLSCSPISGHRSVSWYQQTPGQGLQFLFEYFSETQRNKGNFPGRFSGRQFSNSRSEMNVSTLELGDSALYLCASSLRTPSTDTQYFGPGTRLTVL.

The rearrangement links TRBV24-1 to TRBJ2-3; 15 bases agree with TRBD2. The junction had 5 bases not matched to a gene; V was cut back by 9 bases and J by 2 bases. The CDR3 length is 16 residues. The germline gives CDR1 KGHDR, CDR2 SFDVKD. The CDR3 region is CATGGTSGRTTDTQYF. CDR3 bases: TGTGCCACCGGAGGGACTAGCGGGAGGACCACAGATACGCAGTATTTT.

This clonotype was seen only a few times. CDR3 coding DNA: TGCAGTGCCACTACAGGGAGGCTTATGAACACTGAAGCTTTCTTT. This codes for CSATTGRLMNTEAFF. This chain uses TRBV20-1 with TRBJ1-1, with D maybe TRBD1 (6 bases). CDR3 length equals 15 residues. The V gene's germline CDR1 is DFQATT and CDR2 SNEGSKA (reference sequence). V dropped 6 bases and J dropped 0 bases, with 17 bases sitting between them.

The chain employs TRBV7-6 and TRBJ2-1, with TRBD2 as a possible D gene (6 bases). The CDR3 spans 13 residues. V shed 5 bases and J shed 9 bases, with 14 bases lying between them. The germline CDR1 and CDR2 sequences are SGHVS and FNYEAQ. CDR3 sequence (DNA): TGTGCCAGCAGCCGGGAGATAGGGAGTGAGCAGTTCTTC. This gives the protein CASSREIGSEQFF.

The gene calls are TRBV4-3 and TRBJ1-2; 7 nucleotides agree with TRBD1. V shed 0 bases, J shed 4 bases, and the junction held 5 bases outside the gene matches. CDR3 size: 15 residues. The germline V gene encodes CDR1 LGHNA and CDR2 YSLEER. CDR3 protein: CASSQDPTGTYGYTF. The CDR3 DNA is TGCGCCAGCAGCCAAGACCCGACAGGGACCTATGGCTACACCTTC.

The chain joins TRBV29-1 to TRBJ1-1, with 9 nucleotides matching TRBD1. The CDR3 sequence is 13 residues long. Germline trimming cut 6 bases from V and 8 bases from J; bases unmatched to any gene: 10. Germline V gene sequence: CDR1 SQVTM, CDR2 ANQGSEA. CDR3 sequence: CSVGPTGGLEAFF. DNA for the CDR3: TGCAGCGTAGGACCAACAGGGGGCTTGGAAGCTTTCTTT.

The rearrangement joins TRBV5-1 to TRBJ1-6; 9 bases are shared with TRBD1. Germline CDR1 SGHRS, CDR2 YFSETQ. The CDR3 extends over 14 amino acids. V shed 4 bases and J 7 bases; nucleotides not matched to a gene: 3. The CDR3, as DNA: TGCGCCAGCAGCAACGGGACAGGGAATTCACCCCTCCACTTT. Its protein product is CASSNGTGNSPLHF. Looking up the rest from reference TRBV5-1 and TRBJ1-6 gives the full variable domain: KAGVTQTPRYLIKTRGQQVTLSCSPISGHRSVSWYQQTPGQGLQFLFEYFSETQRNKGNFPGRFSGRQFSNSRSEMNVSTLELGDSALYLCASSNGTGNSPLHFGNGTRLTVT.

The gene calls are TRBV29-1 and TRBJ2-5; the match to TRBD1 covers 7 bases. V shed 2 bases and J 1 base; nucleotides not matched to a gene: 4. CDR3 length equals 14 residues. Germline assignment: CDR1 SQVTM and CDR2 ANQGSEA. The CDR3 loop reads CSVEWWDSQETQYF. CDR3 DNA: TGCAGCGTTGAATGGTGGGACAGCCAAGAGACCCAGTACTTC. The entire variable domain, with the rest obtained from reference TRBV29-1 and TRBJ2-5, is as follows: SAVISQKPSRDICQRGTSLTIQCQVDSQVTMMFWYRQQPGQSLTLIATANQGSEATYESGFVIDKFPISRPNLTFSTLTVSNMSPEDSSIYLCSVEWWDSQETQYFGPGTRLLVL.

The DNA of the CDR3 is TGTGCCAGCAGCCAAGAATTCGGGACAGGGGGCTCGTACGAGCAGTACTTC. Its protein product is CASSQEFGTGGSYEQYF. The rearrangement uses TRBV4-2 and TRBJ2-7, with TRBD1 matching over 12 bases. J gave up 4 bases and V 0 bases, and 7 bases lay outside the gene matches. The germline gives CDR1 LGHNA, CDR2 YNFKEQ. The CDR3 covers 17 residues.

The chain joins TRBV5-1 to TRBJ2-5, with D tentatively TRBD2 (5 bases). The CDR3 is made up of 15 amino acids. CDR1 is SGHRS, CDR2 YFSETQ, per germline. Trimming pared 0 bases from V and 2 bases from J, leaving 11 bases between. The CDR3, as DNA: TGCGCCAGCAGCTTGGCCGGAGGTGGACAAGAGACCCAGTACTTC. It codes for CASSLAGGGQETQYF.

In its sample, this clonotype was seen a few times. The V gene is TRBV5-1, the J gene TRBJ2-7; 12 bases fit TRBD1. CDR1 is SGHRS and CDR2 is YFSETQ in the germline V gene. The CDR3 loop spans 18 amino acids. With V trimmed by 3 bases and J by 5 bases, 15 bases remained unmatched. The CDR3 DNA reads as TGCGCCAGCAGCTATTCGGGACAGGGGGCGGCTGGGGTCCACGAGCAGTACTTC. Encoded protein: CASSYSGQGAAGVHEQYF.